Below, 22 T cell receptor beta chains from the same sample are listed, as sequenced in a study of blood T cell repertoires in COVID-19. Assay: immunoSEQ multiplex PCR; the TCRdb copy retains only in-frame clones and omits some. The sample comprises fewer than 200,000 clones, about 93% of which are singletons, and 3.5% to 5% rests with the top ten. Sequencing was performed on peripheral blood. The receptors originated from a woman aged 45-60 years with acute or convalescent COVID-19.

The gene calls are TRBV19 and TRBJ1-5; D not certain. V was clipped by 3 bases and J by 0 bases, with 9 bases between them. Germline values: CDR1 LNHDA, CDR2 SQIVND (reference sequence). The CDR3 is 15 amino acids. CDR3 coding DNA: TGTGCCAGTAGTATTTCGGGAAATAGCAATCAGCCCCAGCATTTT. Its protein is CASSISGNSNQPQHF.

Written as DNA, the CDR3 is TGTGCCAGCAGCCATCCGGGGGGACTAGCGGGAGAACAGACCCAGTACTTC. Its protein is CASSHPGGLAGEQTQYF. The chain employs TRBV3-1 (or the pseudogene TRBV3-2) and TRBJ2-5, with 14 nucleotides matching TRBD2. CDR1 is LGHDT, CDR2 YNNKEL, per germline (reference sequence). CDR3 length: 17 amino acids. The V segment lost 3 bases and the J segment 6 bases; nucleotides outside the gene matches: 9.

This chain uses TRBV3-1 (or the pseudogene TRBV3-2) with TRBJ1-1; TRBD1 matches at 10 bases. The V and J ends lost 9 bases and 3 bases, in that order; junction bases with no gene match: 10. The CDR3 consists of 15 residues. Germline CDR1 LGHDT, CDR2 YNNKEL (reference sequence). CDR3 protein: CARRTGGDGYTEAFF. CDR3 nucleotide sequence: TGTGCCAGGAGGACAGGGGGGGACGGGTACACTGAAGCTTTCTTT.

The J gene is TRBJ1-2, the V gene TRBV9; no reliable D call. The germline CDR1 and CDR2 sequences are SGDLS and YYNGEE. The CDR3 spans 17 residues. V was cut by 0 bases and J by 4 bases, with 19 bases left in between. The CDR3 here is CASSVAASGKWAYGYTF. The CDR3 coding sequence is TGTGCCAGCAGCGTAGCGGCTTCGGGGAAGTGGGCCTATGGCTACACCTTC. Based on the CDR3 plus reference TRBV9 and TRBJ1-2, the full variable domain is DSGVTQTPKHLITATGQRVTLRCSPRSGDLSVYWYQQSLDQGLQFLIQYYNGEERAKGNILERFSAQQFPDLHSELNLSSLELGDSALYFCASSVAASGKWAYGYTFGSGTRLTVV.

The chain carries TRBV7-2 and TRBJ1-3; D unresolved. Trimming pared 1 base from V and 3 bases from J, leaving 16 bases between. The CDR3 runs to 17 residues. Germline V gene sequence: CDR1 SGHTA, CDR2 FQGNSA. The CDR3 coding sequence is TGTGCCAGCAGCTTAGAGCCGTGGAGGGAGCGTGGAAACACCATATATTTT. It is translated as CASSLEPWRERGNTIYF.

V and J are TRBV24-1 and TRBJ2-1; the D gene is possibly TRBD2 (6 bases). There are 16 residues in the CDR3. V dropped 7 bases and J dropped 7 bases, with 22 bases sitting between them. Germline lookup yields CDR1 KGHDR and CDR2 SFDVKD. The CDR3 DNA sequence: TGTGCCACCAGCCCGGGGGAGGCGGGAAAATGGAATGAGCAGTTCTTC. This translates into CATSPGEAGKWNEQFF.

The rearrangement links TRBV9 to TRBJ2-3, with TRBD2 as a possible D gene (7 bases). This CDR3 comprises 16 residues. Trimming stripped 4 bases from V and 5 bases from J, with 20 bases between. From germline, CDR1 is SGDLS and CDR2 YYNGEE. The CDR3 spells CASSSGERDMEDTQYF. CDR3 coding DNA: TGTGCCAGCAGCTCGGGGGAGCGGGACATGGAAGATACGCAGTATTTT. Complete variable domain (other parts from reference TRBV9 and TRBJ2-3): DSGVTQTPKHLITATGQRVTLRCSPRSGDLSVYWYQQSLDQGLQFLIQYYNGEERAKGNILERFSAQQFPDLHSELNLSSLELGDSALYFCASSSGERDMEDTQYFGPGTRLTVL.

The chain employs TRBV7-6 and TRBJ2-5, with unresolved D. The CDR3 has 11 amino acids. Germline V gives CDR1 SGHVS, CDR2 FNYEAQ. V was shortened by 2 bases and J by 5 bases, with 3 bases between the two germline ends. The CDR3 here is CASSLSETQYF. CDR3 nucleotide sequence: TGTGCCAGCAGCTTATCGGAGACCCAGTACTTC.

This clone came up once. The genes are TRBV6-5 and TRBJ1-2, with 9 bases lining up with TRBD1. J lost 4 bases, V lost 6 bases, and 3 bases had no gene match. Germline V CDR1 and CDR2: MNHEY, SVGAGI. The CDR3 sequence is 13 residues long. DNA for the CDR3: TGTGCCAGCAGGGAGGGACAGGGCTATGGCTACACCTTC. This gives the protein CASREGQGYGYTF.

This clone was observed a handful of times. V is TRBV7-9 and J is TRBJ2-7; TRBD2 agrees at 7 bases. Germline CDR1 is SEHNR and CDR2 is FQNEAQ (reference sequence). J lost 2 bases, V lost 5 bases, and 12 bases had no gene match. This CDR3 is built from 16 residues. DNA of the CDR3: TGTGCCAGCAGCCTTAGTACTCTAGCGGCCGCCTACGAGCAGTACTTC. Translating it yields CASSLSTLAAAYEQYF.

The gene calls are TRBV7-3 and TRBJ2-7; tentatively, D is TRBD2 (6 bases). The CDR3 sequence is 17 residues long. Per the germline V gene, CDR1 is SGHTA and CDR2 is FQGTGA. The ends were cut back, 2 bases at V and 5 bases at J, with 22 bases in the middle. Here the CDR3 reads CASSLRLVEGGLDEQYF. CDR3 nucleotides: TGTGCCAGCAGCTTACGTCTGGTCGAGGGAGGTTTGGACGAGCAGTACTTC.

The chain joins TRBV7-6 to TRBJ2-1; possible D gene TRBD1, 5 bases. The CDR3 has 15 amino acids. V shed 7 bases and J shed 0 bases, with 13 bases lying between them. Germline CDR1 is SGHVS and CDR2 is FNYEAQ. The CDR3 region is CASTSGSSSYNEQFF. The CDR3 DNA follows: TGTGCCAGCACGTCAGGGTCGAGCTCCTACAATGAGCAGTTCTTC.

The rearrangement links TRBV14 to TRBJ2-1; D is uncertain. CDR3 length equals 16 residues. Trimming removed 1 base from V and 7 bases from J, with 17 bases in between. The germline gives CDR1 SGHDN, CDR2 FVKESK. Here the CDR3 reads CASSQGYGDNGNEQFF. CDR3 coding DNA: TGTGCCAGCAGCCAAGGGTACGGAGATAACGGAAATGAGCAGTTCTTC. Together with reference TRBV14 and TRBJ2-1, the CDR3 gives the full variable domain: EAGVTQFPSHSVIEKGQTVTLRCDPISGHDNLYWYRRVMGKEIKFLLHFVKESKQDESGMPNNRFLAERTGGTYSTLKVQPAELEDSGVYFCASSQGYGDNGNEQFFGPGTRLTVL.

This rearrangement joins TRBV7-9 to TRBJ1-1, with D unclear. CDR3 size: 13 residues. V was shortened by 2 bases and J by 1 base, with 5 bases between the two germline ends. CDR1 is SEHNR and CDR2 is FQNEAQ in the germline V gene (reference sequence). In DNA, the CDR3 is TGTGCCAGCAGCTTAACCGGGAACACTGAAGCTTTCTTT. Encoded protein: CASSLTGNTEAFF.

The chain is built from TRBV6-6 and TRBJ2-7; 7 nucleotides match TRBD1. The length of the CDR3 is 16 residues. The trim removed 4 bases at V and 4 bases at J, leaving 13 bases unmatched. In germline, CDR1 is MNHNY, CDR2 SVGAGI (reference sequence). The CDR3 protein is CASSSPGTARGYEQYF. The CDR3 DNA follows: TGTGCCAGCAGTTCCCCGGGGACAGCCCGAGGATACGAGCAGTACTTC.

V gene TRBV19 combines with J gene TRBJ2-6; D uncertain. The V end was cut by 0 bases, the J end by 1 base, with 4 bases between. The V gene's germline CDR1 is LNHDA and CDR2 SQIVND (reference sequence). The CDR3 totals 15 residues. The CDR3 DNA follows: TGTGCCAGTAGTATAGAGCAGTCTGGGGCCAACGTCCTGACTTTC. Its translation is CASSIEQSGANVLTF. Looking up the rest from reference TRBV19 and TRBJ2-6 gives the full variable domain: DGGITQSPKYLFRKEGQNVTLSCEQNLNHDAMYWYRQDPGQGLRLIYYSQIVNDFQKGDIAEGYSVSREKKESFPLTVTSAQKNPTAFYLCASSIEQSGANVLTFGAGSRLTVL.

CDR3 residues: CASSDSAGPTDTQYF. DNA of the CDR3: TGTGCCAGCAGTGACTCTGCGGGTCCCACAGATACGCAGTATTTT. V is TRBV6-4 and J is TRBJ2-3; TRBD2 is a possible D gene (5 bases). Deletions cut 0 bases from V and 2 bases from J, with 9 bases between. The CDR3 is 15 residues long. CDR1 and CDR2 (germline): MRHNA, SNTAGT.

The rearrangement joins TRBV7-2 to TRBJ2-1; 8 nucleotides align to TRBD2. Losses at the gene ends were 3 bases for V and 10 bases for J; bases not matched to a gene: 5. CDR3 size: 13 residues. Germline lookup yields CDR1 SGHTA and CDR2 FQGNSA. The CDR3 loop reads CASSFWTSREQFF. CDR3 in DNA: TGTGCCAGCAGCTTCTGGACTAGCCGGGAGCAGTTCTTC.

The table lists this clone with a count of one. The chain employs TRBV29-1 and TRBJ1-3; 7 bases are a match to TRBD1. Germline lookup yields CDR1 SQVTM and CDR2 ANQGSEA. The CDR3 extends over 14 amino acids. Unmatched junction bases numbered 5, after V lost 4 bases and J lost 2 bases. Written as DNA, the CDR3 is TGCAGCGTTGTCCCCGGGACAGCTGGAAACACCATATATTTT. Amino acid sequence: CSVVPGTAGNTIYF.

This clone was observed a single time. The chain joins TRBV20-1 to TRBJ1-2; D is uncertain. This CDR3 has 11 residues. Trimming pared 4 bases from V and 6 bases from J, leaving 9 bases between. Germline CDR1 is DFQATT and CDR2 is SNEGSKA (reference sequence). The CDR3 DNA sequence: TGCAGTGCTAACATGGTGGATGGCTACACCTTC. It translates to CSANMVDGYTF.

The V and J genes are TRBV7-3 and TRBJ1-1; D is unresolved. The CDR3 contains 14 residues. Germline CDR1 SGHTA, CDR2 FQGTGA. V shed 5 bases and J shed 5 bases, with 15 bases lying between them. The CDR3 reads CASSLVRVGTEAFF. CDR3 sequence (DNA): TGTGCCAGCAGCCTGGTGAGGGTTGGTACTGAAGCTTTCTTT.

This clone appeared once. The genes are TRBV4-3 and TRBJ2-7, with a tentative D call TRBD1 (5 bases). V lost 3 bases, J lost 6 bases, and 9 bases lay in between. From germline, CDR1 is LGHNA and CDR2 YSLEER. The CDR3 runs 12 residues. CDR3 in amino acids: CASSHDRGEQYF. The CDR3 nucleotides read TGCGCCAGCAGCCATGACAGAGGCGAGCAGTACTTC.